This record concerns one T cell receptor beta chain sequence. The antigen is undetermined. Researchers ran the PCR with 60 Vbeta and 13 Jbeta primers. Assay: immunoSEQ multiplex PCR; the TCRdb copy retains only in-frame clones and omits some. The table lists around 170,000 clones, around 82% of them singletons, with roughly 0.38% in the top ten. This sample stems from a study of cytomegalovirus exposure and HLA in healthy donors. Study findings and constraints: Prior analysis indicated that the majority of TCR beta V segments exhibited productivity approximately 87% or approximately 30% of the time. Cytomegalovirus association was assigned to approximately 180 TCR beta chains.

The CDR3 consists of 17 residues. The sequenced sample consisted of PBMCs. The J gene is TRBJ1-2, the V gene TRBV12-2. TRBV12-2 is deemed a pseudogene. The TCR was taken from a boy aged 2-15 years in good health and CMV-seronegative. For the CDR3, the DNA is TGTGCAAGTCGCCCTCGGGATACAGCCCGATCTAACTATGGCTACACCTTC. Amino acids: CASRPRDTARSNYGYTF.